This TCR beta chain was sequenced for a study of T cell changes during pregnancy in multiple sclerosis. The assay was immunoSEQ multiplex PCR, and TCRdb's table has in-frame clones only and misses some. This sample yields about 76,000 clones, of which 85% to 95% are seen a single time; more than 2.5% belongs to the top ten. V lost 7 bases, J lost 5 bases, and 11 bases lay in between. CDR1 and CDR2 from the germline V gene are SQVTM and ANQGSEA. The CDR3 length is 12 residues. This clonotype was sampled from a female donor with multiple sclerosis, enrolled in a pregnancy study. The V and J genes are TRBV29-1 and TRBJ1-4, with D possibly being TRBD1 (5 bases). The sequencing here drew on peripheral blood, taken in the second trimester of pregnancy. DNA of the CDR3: TGCAGCGGTGGAGGGGCCAATGAAAAACTGTTTTTT. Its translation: CSGGGANEKLFF.